Sequencing of this T cell receptor beta chain was carried out in a study of T cells after posttransplantation cyclophosphamide. Profiling relied on immunoSEQ multiplex PCR, and the TCRdb table lists in-frame clones only, not all of them. Of some 27,000 clones in the sample, more than 80% were seen once. This CDR3 contains 14 residues. CDR1 is GTSNPN, CDR2 SVGIG, per germline (reference sequence). J was trimmed by 1 base and V by 5 bases; bases with no gene match: 4. This receptor was taken from a middle-aged man. The sequenced sample consisted of PBMCs. The chain uses TRBV30 and TRBJ2-3, with 9 bases fitting TRBD1. The chain's CDR3 is CAWGQGWGTDTQYF. The CDR3 DNA is TGTGCCTGGGGACAGGGGTGGGGCACAGATACGCAGTATTTT.